This T cell receptor (beta chain) came from a study of T cells in Graves' hyperthyroidism and ophthalmopathy (dated by TCRdb to the late 2010s). Concerning the study at large: Peripheral blood samples were taken at the time of initial diagnosis, prior to any treatment. TCR V-J signatures able to tell the groups apart were searched for in a discovery cohort of 95 to 100 patients, of whom roughly 42 had Graves' ophthalmopathy and about 60 had stable Graves' hyperthyroidism. Whether ophthalmopathy could be predicted prospectively was tested in an independent validation cohort made up of 18 to 20 hyperthyroidism patients plus 17 patients who later progressed to ophthalmopathy. The 100 discovery patients were divided at random into training and test sets in a 7:3 ratio. In roughly six Graves' hyperthyroidism patients, the study also compared T-cell repertoires from thyroid tissue with T-cell repertoires from blood. After blood sampling, hyperthyroidism patients were treated with methimazole at a starting dose of 30 mg daily, and ophthalmopathy patients were treated with high-dose intravenous methylprednisolone. The paper reports TCR Vbeta CDR3 sequencing of over 130 peripheral blood samples: approximately 41 ophthalmopathy, under 85 hyperthyroidism and roughly 17 progressor patients. Points the paper makes about the study in general: Most expanded thyroid clonotypes (frequency above 0.001) were also found in blood, which suggests that blood repertoires may mirror thyroid immune responses. Ophthalmopathy was separated from stable hyperthyroidism by a 13 V-J signature model, with approximately 90% sensitivity and about 81% specificity obtained in cross-validation and 80%/75% obtained in testing. In validation, the model predicted progression to ophthalmopathy with over 65% sensitivity and 72% to 85% specificity, a median of about 6.7 months before onset. No statistical method was used to fix the sample size in advance, and group allocation was not hidden from the investigators.

Stable Graves' hyperthyroidism was defined as the absence of progression to ophthalmopathy over 18 months of follow-up. Hyperthyroidism patients were aged 18 to 65 years and newly diagnosed, with disease duration of less than 2 months. Patients with uncontrolled infections, other autoimmune diseases, pregnancy or lactation were excluded. Diagnoses were based on clinical symptoms, serum thyroxine and TRAb, thyroid ultrasound and orbital computed tomography. PBMCs were separated from roughly 10 ml of fresh peripheral blood using Ficoll-Paque density gradient centrifugation. Trizol reagent was used to extract total RNA, and RNA quality was then checked on an Agilent 2100 Bioanalyzer. The TCR beta CDR3 regions were amplified from the RNA transcripts. The TCR CDR3 was subjected to a first round of RT-PCR using the HTBI primer set and the Qiagen OneStep RT-PCR kit. A second multiplex PCR round built the libraries, followed by size selection and purification. Paired-end sequencing of the libraries was performed with 100 bp reads on an Illumina HiSeq2000. The original pipeline was this. SOAPnuke was used to process the raw data, with reads discarded if the reads contained adapters or uncalled bases, had a mean Phred below 15, or lacked an exact constant-primer or identifier match. High-quality paired reads were merged with COPE v1.2.5, and unique nucleotide sequences were defined as clonotypes. MiTCR v1.1 was used to align clonotypes to the IMGT TRBV, TRBD and TRBJ reference segments. Only V-J combinations with frequency above 0.0001, covering approximately 99% of repertoires, were analysed. A TCS score was defined as the ratio of F50 (clonal expansion) to E x V (chaos), with BLOSUM62-based TCRdist applied between CDR3 peptides within each V-J. Welch's t-statistics and random forest reduced fewer than 550 V-J features to 13, which were used in a naive Bayes classifier (R e1071). Thyroid-blood repertoire similarity was quantified with the Morisita-Horn index. The public reads were reanalyzed by TCRdb: fastp trimming at Q25, MiXCR alignment, in-frame beta chains only. All rows with the same CDR3 protein become a single entry with the most common DNA and genes. The V and J calls follow TCRdb's processing rather than the paper's. The sample includes hundreds of thousands of distinct CDR3 sequences, with 35% to 45% observed a single time. In total, the top ten clones hold over 8% of the sample.

The germline V gene encodes CDR1 LNHDA and CDR2 SQIVND (reference sequence). Taken from cysteine to phenylalanine, the CDR3 has 13 residues. This entry keeps only the CDR3 DNA: 39 bases, framed from base 1. A distance of 14 bases separates the germline ends of V and J, which lose 5 bases and 7 bases respectively. This clonotype has a count of ten or more. Its antigen target is currently unknown. Base qualities were left out, and no much larger clone turns up one base away. The source of this sequence is a man between 18 and 35 years old with Graves' hyperthyroidism. The V and J genes are TRBV19 and TRBJ1-2; too little of a D gene remains to name it. The sequencing input was blood. This receptor has the CDR3 CASSLTDAGGYTF. The nucleotide sequence reads TGTGCCAGTAGTTTGACGGATGCAGGTGGCTACACCTTC. With the portions outside the CDR3 filled from the reference TRBV19 and TRBJ1-2 genes, the complete variable region becomes DGGITQSPKYLFRKEGQNVTLSCEQNLNHDAMYWYRQDPGQGLRLIYYSQIVNDFQKGDIAEGYSVSREKKESFPLTVTSAQKNPTAFYLCASSLTDAGGYTFGSGTRLTVV.